The entry that follows covers one TCR beta chain sequence. This clonotype showed up just a few times. It lacks a known antigen. Base qualities are not recorded, but no much larger clone differs from it by a single base. This specimen comes from a study of early T cells in non-severe SARS-CoV-2 infection (dated by TCRdb to the early 2020s). Regarding the research as a whole: TCR sequencing used bulk RNA from unsorted whole blood, so alpha and beta chains could not be paired.

Broad study findings and their caveats: VDJdb matching was skewed toward anti-spike CD8 responses and likely underestimated virus-specific expansions by missing private and CD4 specificities.

From cysteine to phenylalanine, the CDR3 is 14 amino acids long. Only the CDR3 part of the read is kept: 42 bases, read in frame from the first base. CDR1 and CDR2 (LGHNT, FRNRAP) derive from the germline V gene. Ends trimmed: V by 5 bases, J by 3 bases; bases unmatched to a gene: 3. To prepare the library, 5' RACE was applied. TCRdb records NextSeq 500 as the sequencer. To correct for sequencing error and PCR bias, the TCR library protocol tagged individual cDNA molecules with unique molecular identifiers. Sequencing covered both TCR alpha and beta chains, and within each sample the abundances of alpha and beta sequences were tightly co-correlated. On the authors' methods: Decombinator V4 was used to annotate the V gene, J gene and CDR3 of the TCR sequences. TCRs were defined as expanded if a significant change between any two time points was detected under a Poisson model with p below 0.0001. TCR abundances were normalised to the total number of TCRs sequenced per sample and expressed as counts per million. TRAV1-2 paired with TRAJ12, TRAJ20 or TRAJ33 defined MAIT TCRs, while TRAV10 paired with TRAJ18 defined iNKT TCRs. VDJdb, accessed on 1 November 2021, was searched for TCRs annotated for CMV, EBV and SARS-CoV-2, and TCRs annotated for more than one antigen were excluded. In-frame beta chains were kept once TCRdb had trimmed the public reads at Q25 with fastp and called clones with MiXCR. Every distinct CDR3 protein forms one entry, paired with its most common genes and DNA. TCRdb's processing, not the study's, gives the V and J calls here. The sample records roughly 80,000 distinct CDR3 sequences, 11% of which are singletons. The ten largest clonotypes hold about 11% of the sample.

A case-control design nested within a healthcare worker cohort in London, UK, was used, with weekly nasopharyngeal swab PCR tests and blood sampling performed. Healthcare workers were recruited during the week of the UK lockdown, between 23 and 31 March 2020, and followed weekly for up to roughly 15 weeks. The sequence derives from an adult who was a healthcare worker with PCR-confirmed SARS-CoV-2 infection or an uninfected control (not recorded which). This receptor chain uses TRBV12-5 and TRBJ2-7; the central 11 bases match TRBD1. The sequencing used whole blood, collected at baseline. The CDR3 reads as follows: CASGKDRGLYEQYF. The DNA sequence reads TGTGCTAGTGGTAAGGACAGGGGGCTCTACGAGCAGTACTTC.